The rows below give T cell receptor beta chains drawn from one sample of a study of cytomegalovirus exposure and HLA in healthy donors. Clones were sequenced by immunoSEQ multiplex PCR, and TCRdb holds only the in-frame ones, with some missing. The table lists more than 140,000 clones, 85% to 90% of them singletons. The sequenced sample consisted of PBMCs. Receptors were obtained from a woman in her late teens or twenties in good health and CMV-seropositive. CDR3s include the opening cysteine and the closing phenylalanine or tryptophan. D genes are given only for firm matches. A row's size may be missing; if present it is once, few, many or a size class.

J: TRBJ1-5; D: TRBD1; size: .; V: TRBV6-1; DNA: TGTGCCGGACAGGCGCATAGCAATCAGCCCCAGCATTTT; CDR3: CAGQAHSNQPQHF
J: TRBJ2-5; D: TRBD2; size: .; V: TRBV2; DNA: TGTGCCTCAAGGGGACTAGCGGGACCAAGAGGAGGGGCCCAGTACTTC; CDR3: CASRGLAGPRGGAQYF
J: TRBJ1-2; D: TRBD1; size: .; V: TRBV19; DNA: TGTGCCACCTGGGACAGGGGAGTTTATGGCTACACCTTC; CDR3: CATWDRGVYGYTF
J: TRBJ2-4; D: .; size: once; V: TRBV27; DNA: TGTGCCAGCATCCTCCAAACCCCGGCGGGCAGAAACATTCAGTACTTC; CDR3: CASILQTPAGRNIQYF
J: TRBJ1-2; D: .; size: few; V: TRBV18; DNA: TGTGCCAGCTCACCAGACAAACAGATCTATGGCTACACCTTC; CDR3: CASSPDKQIYGYTF
J: TRBJ1-1; D: .; size: .; V: TRBV7-9; DNA: TGTGCCAGCCTACAAGTCCCCGGGGAAGCTTTCTTT; CDR3: CASLQVPGEAFF
J: TRBJ2-1; D: TRBD2; size: .; V: TRBV2; DNA: TGTGCCAGCACCGTAACTAGCGGAAGCTTCAATGAGCAGTTCTTC; CDR3: CASTVTSGSFNEQFF
J: TRBJ2-1; D: TRBD2; size: .; V: TRBV14; DNA: TGTGCCAGCAGCCAACCCGACGGTCTAGCGGGAGCCTACAATGAGCAGTTCTTC; CDR3: CASSQPDGLAGAYNEQFF
J: TRBJ2-7; D: .; size: .; V: TRBV5-8; DNA: TGTGCCAGCAGCTTGATTATATCCTACGAGCAGTACTTC; CDR3: CASSLIISYEQYF
J: TRBJ2-5; D: .; size: .; V: TRBV7-3; DNA: TGTGCCAGCAGCCCAAAGGGGCAGGGCTGGGAGACCCAGTACTTC; CDR3: CASSPKGQGWETQYF
J: TRBJ2-7; D: TRBD2; size: .; V: TRBV7-2; DNA: TGTGCCAGCAGCTACGGACTAGCGAACTACGAGCAGTACTTC; CDR3: CASSYGLANYEQYF
J: TRBJ2-1; D: TRBD2; size: .; V: TRBV6-5; DNA: TGTGCCAGCAGGACTAGCGGGGGGACCTACAATGAGCAGTTCTTC; CDR3: CASRTSGGTYNEQFF
J: TRBJ2-5; D: .; size: .; V: TRBV11-3; DNA: TGTGCCAGCAGCTTCGGGGAGACCCAGTACTTC; CDR3: CASSFGETQYF
J: TRBJ2-7; D: TRBD1; size: .; V: TRBV5-1; DNA: TGCGCCAGCAGCTTGCCGGGACAGGGTGGGTACGAGCAGTACTTC; CDR3: CASSLPGQGGYEQYF